The T cell receptor (beta chain) under discussion was sequenced for a study of regulatory T cells in long-lasting Graves disease. General study points: Whereas new patients shared about a thousand public clonotypes, persistent patients shared more, at under 3,500. Persistent cases of Graves' showed reduced TCR diversity relative to newly diagnosed patients. Accuracy was possibly reduced by small sample size.

V shed 2 bases, J shed 1 base, and the junction held 11 bases outside the gene matches. This CDR3 contains 17 residues. Germline V lookup: CDR1 ENHRY, CDR2 SYGVKD. Time point here: newly diagnosed GD, antithyroid drugs for less than 3 months. After RNA was extracted from PBMCs, the TCR library was made from it. American Thyroid Association guidelines defined Graves' disease diagnosis. In building TCR beta libraries, iRepertoire HTBI primers were used together with Arm-PCR of CDR3 regions. MiXCR was run by TCRdb on the multiplex PCR reads, yielding one entry per CDR3 protein. Among hundreds of thousands of distinct CDR3 sequences, roughly 15% were seen once, and the ten largest hold about 24%. For this clonotype: The target antigen is unknown.

The source material was peripheral blood mononuclear cells (PBMCs), sampled at new diagnosis, from a patient treated with antithyroid drugs. The chain combines TRBV10-3 with TRBJ2-7; 7 positions agree with TRBD1. This TCR derives from a female donor with Graves disease. The CDR3 coding sequence is TGTGCCATCAGTGAGGGTAAGGGACAGACGAGTTCCTACGAGCAGTACTTC. Translating it yields CAISEGKGQTSSYEQYF.